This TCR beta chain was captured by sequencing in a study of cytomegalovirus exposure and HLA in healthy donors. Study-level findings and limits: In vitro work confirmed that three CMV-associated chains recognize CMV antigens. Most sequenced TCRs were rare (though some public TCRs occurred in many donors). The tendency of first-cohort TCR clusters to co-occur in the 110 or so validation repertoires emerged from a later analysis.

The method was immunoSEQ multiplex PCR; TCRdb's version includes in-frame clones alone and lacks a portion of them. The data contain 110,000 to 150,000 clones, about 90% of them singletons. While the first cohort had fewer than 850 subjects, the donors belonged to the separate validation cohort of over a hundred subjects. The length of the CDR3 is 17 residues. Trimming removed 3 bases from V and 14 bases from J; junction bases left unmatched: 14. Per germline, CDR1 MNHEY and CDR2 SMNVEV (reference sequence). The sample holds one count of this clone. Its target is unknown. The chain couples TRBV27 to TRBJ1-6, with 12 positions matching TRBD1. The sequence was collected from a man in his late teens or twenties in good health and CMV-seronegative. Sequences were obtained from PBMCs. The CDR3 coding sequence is TGTGCCAGCAGTTTTCATCCGGGACAGGGGGCCGGCGGGGCCCTCCACTTT. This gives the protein CASSFHPGQGAGGALHF.